What follows are 2 T cell receptor beta chains derived from one specimen sequenced in a study of T cell changes during pregnancy in multiple sclerosis. TCRdb keeps only in-frame clones here, not all; method: immunoSEQ multiplex PCR. The repertoire includes 60,000 to 75,000 clones, about 92% of them detected once, and more than 1.1% sits in the top ten. Sample: peripheral blood, taken after pregnancy. These receptors came from a female donor with multiple sclerosis, enrolled in a pregnancy study.

The rearrangement links TRBV6-1 to TRBJ2-1; 10 bases match TRBD1. Germline-derived CDR1 and CDR2 are MNHNS and SASEGT. J was trimmed by 7 bases and V by 4 bases; bases with no gene match: 7. The CDR3 consists of 15 residues. The CDR3 nucleotides are TGTGCCAGCAGTGGTGCGGGACAGGGGTGGAATGAGCAGTTCTTC. Protein product: CASSGAGQGWNEQFF.

The chain links TRBV5-4 to TRBJ2-5; D gene unclear. Trimming pared 1 base from V and 5 bases from J, leaving 6 bases between. There are 12 residues in the CDR3. Germline V gene sequence: CDR1 SGHNT, CDR2 YYREEE (reference sequence). CDR3 protein: CASSLTRETQYF. DNA for the CDR3: TGTGCCAGCAGCTTGACGCGGGAGACCCAGTACTTC.